This TCR beta chain came from a study of graft-versus-host responses after intestinal transplantation. Study-wide findings and caveats: An association linked early post-transplant HvG declines with peak circulating GvH clone levels.

As to this clone: Antigen: not known.

Assay used: immunoSEQ multiplex PCR; TCRdb lists only in-frame clones, some missing. The table includes under 20,000 clones, just under 95% detected once. Per germline, CDR1 SGHDT and CDR2 YYEEEE. V lost 3 bases and J lost 7; bases outside the gene matches: 9. CDR3 length: 14 residues. The source was PBMCs, collected 23 days after intestinal transplant. The gene calls are TRBV5-6 and TRBJ2-7; the match to TRBD1 covers 8 bases. This clonotype was obtained from a human patient who received an intestinal transplant, so some T cells may come from the graft donor. The chain's CDR3 is CASSYTPGGREQYF. Written as DNA, the CDR3 is TGTGCCAGCAGCTACACCCCAGGGGGCCGTGAGCAGTACTTC.